This TCR beta chain was retrieved from a study of CXCR3-negative and CXCR3-positive naive CD8 T cells. The CDR3 length is 15 residues. Germline CDR1 SGHVS, CDR2 FNYEAQ. Whole-study results and caveats: TRB CDR3s were more hydrophobic in CXCR3-positive than in CXCR3-negative naive cells. TCR interaction strength was inferred from TRB CDR3 physicochemistry, as CD5 matched across naive subsets. CXCR3 expression partially decreased after cryopreservation; most assays used fresh PBMCs.

UMI-tagged TRB cDNA libraries were built via 5' RACE. TCRdb re-called the 5' RACE reads and catalogs CDR3 proteins one per entry, DNA excluded. The sample has 150,000 to 160,000 distinct CDR3 sequences; the top ten hold 0.45% to 0.55%. All CD8+ T cell subsets were sorted in triplicate at fewer than 350,000 cells each. In regard to this clonotype: Its cognate antigen is unknown.

Material for sequencing was naive CXCR3+ CD8+ T cells from blood. Regarding subset: CD45RO-CCR7+CD27+CD95- naive CD8+ T cells expressing CXCR3 (TNR3+). The chain has TRBV7-6 and TRBJ2-3; lacking DNA, the TRBD1 call made by TCRdb goes unchecked. The TCR sequence derives from a human donor in good health. Some clones in this sample may be carry-over from other donors' samples. CDR3 amino acids: CASSLYQGSADTQYF. The full variable domain, its missing parts supplied by reference TRBV7-6 and TRBJ2-3, is GAGVSQSPRYKVTKRGQDVALRCDPISGHVSLYWYRQALGQGPEFLTYFNYEAQQDKSGLPNDRFSAERPEGSISTLTIQRTEQRDSAMYRCASSLYQGSADTQYFGPGTRLTVL.